The 10 T cell receptor beta chains listed next were all sequenced from one sample in a study of OX40 agonist ivuxolimab in advanced cancers. Using immunoSEQ multiplex PCR, the repertoire was profiled, and TCRdb retains in-frame clones only, with some absent. The sample includes tens of thousands of clones, around 83% seen only once; the top ten take roughly 3.2%. The sequences come from CD4+ or CD8+ T cells sorted from blood, collected in a trial of the OX40 agonist ivuxolimab. The receptors shown here come from an adult with an advanced solid tumor such as melanoma, head and neck, liver or kidney cancer.

This clone appeared once. The chain links TRBV28 to TRBJ1-2; D may be TRBD1 (5 bases). The V end lost 8 bases, the J end lost 2 bases, and 15 bases lay between the germline ends. The germline CDR1 and CDR2 sequences are MDHEN and SYDVKM. This CDR3 spans 14 amino acids. The chain's CDR3 is CASFPGTANYGYTF. In DNA form, the CDR3 reads TGTGCCAGCTTCCCCGGGACGGCGAACTATGGCTACACCTTC.

The V call is TRBV28, the J call TRBJ2-7; a possible D gene is TRBD2 (5 bases). The CDR3 totals 15 residues. Trimming took 5 bases from V and 1 from J, leaving 15 bases between them. The germline gives CDR1 MDHEN, CDR2 SYDVKM. The DNA of the CDR3 is TGTGCCAGCAGTCCCTCTCCCGGGGATTCCTACGAGCAGTACTTC. As protein: CASSPSPGDSYEQYF.

The rearrangement uses TRBV10-3 and TRBJ2-2; tentatively, D is TRBD2 (6 bases). The CDR3 length is 15 residues. Germline CDR1 and CDR2: ENHRY and SYGVKD. Trimming stripped 9 bases from V and 2 bases from J, with 16 bases between. The CDR3 coding sequence is TGTGCCATACGACCCCGCGGGACTAACACCGGGGAGCTGTTTTTT. This translates into CAIRPRGTNTGELFF.

V gene TRBV5-6 combines with J gene TRBJ2-3; unclear D gene. Germline assignment: CDR1 SGHDT and CDR2 YYEEEE. V lost 4 bases, J lost 6 bases, and 12 bases lay in between. This CDR3 spans 13 amino acids. Here the CDR3 reads CASSAGSSDTQYF. CDR3 in DNA: TGTGCCAGCAGCGCCGGGTCGTCCGATACGCAGTATTTT.

This CDR3 is CASSLDSGTTIGELFF. DNA of the CDR3: TGTGCCAGCAGCTTAGATTCAGGGACTACGATCGGGGAGCTGTTTTTT. The chain recombines TRBV11-2 with TRBJ2-2, with TRBD2 matching over 7 bases. Germline V CDR1 and CDR2: SGHAT, FQNNGV. The CDR3 loop spans 16 amino acids. The junction had 8 bases not matched to a gene; V was cut back by 0 bases and J by 7 bases.

V and J are TRBV30 and TRBJ1-5, with a tentative D call TRBD1 (5 bases). The CDR3 has 15 residues. The V and J ends lost 1 base and 0 bases respectively, with 10 bases between them. The germline V gene has CDR1 GTSNPN and CDR2 SVGIG (reference sequence). The CDR3 reads CAWSAGGTSNQPQHF. CDR3 DNA sequence: TGTGCCTGGAGTGCCGGGGGAACTAGCAATCAGCCCCAGCATTTT.

This rearrangement joins TRBV9 to TRBJ2-3; the match to TRBD2 covers 8 bases. Germline V lookup: CDR1 SGDLS, CDR2 YYNGEE. The CDR3 has 15 amino acids. V was pared by 3 bases and J by 5 bases, with 8 bases of the junction left unmatched. The CDR3 DNA follows: TGTGCCAGCAGCGCCGTTAGCGGGGCGGGAGATACGCAGTATTTT. Protein sequence: CASSAVSGAGDTQYF.

With respect to this clone: Other DNA sequences in this specimen translate into the identical CDR3. This sequence joins TRBV7-2 and TRBJ1-1; D is undetermined. The V end was cut by 1 base, the J end by 1 base, with 4 bases between. Germline V gene lookup returns CDR1 SGHTA and CDR2 FQGNSA. CDR3 size: 13 residues. CDR3 sequence: CASSLEGNTEAFF. In DNA, the CDR3 is TGTGCCAGCAGCTTAGAAGGGAACACTGAAGCTTTCTTT.

The chain combines TRBV28 with TRBJ1-3; TRBD1 might be the D (5 bases). V shed 3 bases and J shed 0 bases, with 6 bases lying between them. This CDR3 contains 14 residues. Looked up from germline, CDR1 is MDHEN and CDR2 is SYDVKM. This CDR3 reads CASSFDSSGNTIYF. In nucleotides, the CDR3 is TGTGCCAGCAGTTTTGACAGCTCTGGAAACACCATATATTTT.

V is TRBV27 and J is TRBJ2-5, with D perhaps TRBD1 (7 bases). V lost 5 bases and J lost 9, with 25 bases in between. This CDR3 has 16 residues. The germline CDR1 and CDR2 sequences are MNHEY and SMNVEV (reference sequence). This CDR3 reads CASSHNSGGFGVAQYF. The CDR3 nucleotides read TGTGCCAGCAGTCATAACTCAGGGGGGTTTGGGGTGGCCCAGTACTTC.